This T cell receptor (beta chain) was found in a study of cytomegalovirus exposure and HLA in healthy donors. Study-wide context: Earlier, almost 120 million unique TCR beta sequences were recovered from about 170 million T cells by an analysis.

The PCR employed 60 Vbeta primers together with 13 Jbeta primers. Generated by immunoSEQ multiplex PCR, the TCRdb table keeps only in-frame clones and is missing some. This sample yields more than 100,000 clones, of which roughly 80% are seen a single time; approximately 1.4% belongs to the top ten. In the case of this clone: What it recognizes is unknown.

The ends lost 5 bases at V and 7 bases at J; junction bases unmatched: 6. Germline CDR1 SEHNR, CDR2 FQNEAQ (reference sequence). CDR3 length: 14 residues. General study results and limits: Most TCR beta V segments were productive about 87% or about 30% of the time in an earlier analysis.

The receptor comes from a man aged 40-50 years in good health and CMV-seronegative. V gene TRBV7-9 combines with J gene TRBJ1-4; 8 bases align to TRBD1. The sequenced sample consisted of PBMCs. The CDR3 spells CASSEGQGLEKLFF. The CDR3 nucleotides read TGTGCCAGCAGCGAAGGACAGGGACTTGAAAAACTGTTTTTT.